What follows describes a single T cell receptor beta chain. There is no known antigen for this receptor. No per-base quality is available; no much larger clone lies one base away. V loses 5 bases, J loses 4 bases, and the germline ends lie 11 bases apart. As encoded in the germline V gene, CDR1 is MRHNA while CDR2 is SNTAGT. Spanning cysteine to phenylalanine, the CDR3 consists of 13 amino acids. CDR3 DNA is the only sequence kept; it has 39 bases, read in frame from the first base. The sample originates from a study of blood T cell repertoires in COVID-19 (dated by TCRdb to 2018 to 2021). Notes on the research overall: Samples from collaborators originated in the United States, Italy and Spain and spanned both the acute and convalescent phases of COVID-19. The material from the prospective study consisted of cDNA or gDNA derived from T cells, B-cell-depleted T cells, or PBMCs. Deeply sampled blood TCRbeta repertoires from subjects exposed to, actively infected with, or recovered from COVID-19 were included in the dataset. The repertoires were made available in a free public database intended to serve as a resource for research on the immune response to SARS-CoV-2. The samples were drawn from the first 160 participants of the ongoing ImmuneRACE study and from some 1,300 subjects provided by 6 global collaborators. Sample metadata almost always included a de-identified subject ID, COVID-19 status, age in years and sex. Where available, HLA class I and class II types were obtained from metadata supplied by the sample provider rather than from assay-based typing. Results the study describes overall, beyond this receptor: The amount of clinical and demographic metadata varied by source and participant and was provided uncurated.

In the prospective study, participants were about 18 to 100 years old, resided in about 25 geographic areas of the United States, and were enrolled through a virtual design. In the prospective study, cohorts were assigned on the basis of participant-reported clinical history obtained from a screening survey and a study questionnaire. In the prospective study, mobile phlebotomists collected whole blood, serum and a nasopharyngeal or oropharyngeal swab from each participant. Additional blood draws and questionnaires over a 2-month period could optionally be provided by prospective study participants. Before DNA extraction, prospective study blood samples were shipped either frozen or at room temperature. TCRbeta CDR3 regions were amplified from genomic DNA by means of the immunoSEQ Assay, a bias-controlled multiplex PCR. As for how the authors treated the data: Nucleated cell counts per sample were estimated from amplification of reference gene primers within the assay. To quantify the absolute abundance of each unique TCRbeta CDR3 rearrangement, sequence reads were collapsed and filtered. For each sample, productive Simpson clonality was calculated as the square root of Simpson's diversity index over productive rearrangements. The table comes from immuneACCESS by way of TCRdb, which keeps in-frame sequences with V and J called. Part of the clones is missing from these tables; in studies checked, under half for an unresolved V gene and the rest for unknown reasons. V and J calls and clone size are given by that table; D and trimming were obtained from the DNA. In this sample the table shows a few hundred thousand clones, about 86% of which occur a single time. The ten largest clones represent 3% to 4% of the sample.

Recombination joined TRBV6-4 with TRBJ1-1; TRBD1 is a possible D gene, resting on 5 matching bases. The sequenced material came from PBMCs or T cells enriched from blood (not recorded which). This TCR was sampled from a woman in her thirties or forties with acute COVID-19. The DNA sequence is TGTGCCAGCAGTAAGACTGGGGCCACTGAAGCTTTCTTT. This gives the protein CASSKTGATEAFF.